This T cell receptor (beta chain) is from a study of T cells after yellow fever vaccination. Trimming cost V 1 base and J 3 bases; bases outside gene matches: 14. The CDR3 totals 19 residues. Germline V lookup: CDR1 SGHVS, CDR2 FQNEAQ. Generation of TCR cDNA used 5'RACE template switching (which added a universal primer site and UMIs). In TCRdb, the 5' RACE reads were re-called with MiXCR into one record per CDR3 protein. Of 550,000 or so distinct CDR3 sequences listed, approximately 21% were seen once; the top ten hold roughly an eighth. This TCR was recovered from a man aged 30 to 45 who received the YFV17D yellow fever vaccine. This chain links TRBV7-8 with TRBJ2-7, with TRBD2 identical over 11 bases. This material consisted of PBMCs, taken 15 days after the yellow fever booster vaccination. The CDR3 bases are TGTGCCAGCAGCTTAGTTAAGGAAAGGACTAGCGGGCGAAACTACGAGCAGTACTTC. Translation: CASSLVKERTSGRNYEQYF.